One sample yielded the 22 T cell receptor beta chains listed below, sequenced in a study of T cell repertoires in cytomegalovirus infection. One entry per CDR3 protein results from TCRdb running MiXCR on the reads. Of around 770,000 distinct CDR3 sequences in the sample, almost 30% are singletons; the top ten hold about an eighth. Their antigens remain unidentified. This specimen consisted of cultured CD8+ T cells from PBMCs, obtained from culture after CMV antigen stimulation. These receptors were taken from a human donor in good health (CMV status not recorded). Some clones in this sample may be carry-over from other donors' samples.

The chain carries TRBV12-3 or TRBV12-4 and TRBJ2-7, with D tentatively TRBD1 or TRBD2 (6 bases each). V was pared by 3 bases and J by 5 bases, with 23 bases between. This CDR3 comprises 17 residues. CDR3 in DNA: TGTGCCAGCAGTTTCTCCCCAGGCGGACAGCGCGGGAACGAGCAGTACTTC. This gives the protein CASSFSPGGQRGNEQYF.

The chain links TRBV19 to TRBJ2-7; 8 bases line up with TRBD1. CDR1 and CDR2 from the germline V gene are LNHDA and SQIVND (reference sequence). The V and J ends lost 8 bases and 4 bases, in that order; junction bases with no gene match: 7. The CDR3 is made up of 13 amino acids. CDR3 protein: CASGNQGAYEQYF. CDR3 nucleotides: TGTGCCAGTGGTAATCAGGGGGCATACGAGCAGTACTTC.

J is TRBJ2-1 and V is TRBV15, with 12 bases that match TRBD2. The CDR3 has 16 amino acids. V shed 5 bases, J shed 4 bases, and the junction held 6 bases outside the gene matches. CDR1 is LNHNV and CDR2 is YYDKDF in the germline V gene (reference sequence). CDR3 coding DNA: TGTGCCACCAGCGCTGGACTAGCGGGACCATACAATGAGCAGTTCTTC. It is translated as CATSAGLAGPYNEQFF.

The genes are TRBV6-1 and TRBJ2-5, with 8 nucleotides matching TRBD1. Trimming at V came to 9 bases and at J to 1 base, leaving 10 bases not matched to a gene. The CDR3 runs to 15 residues. Per germline, CDR1 MNHNS and CDR2 SASEGT. This CDR3 reads CASSLTGQAQETQYF. The CDR3 DNA follows: TGTGCCAGTTCACTGACGGGACAGGCCCAAGAGACCCAGTACTTC.

The sample holds many counts of this clonotype. The chain links TRBV7-9 to TRBJ1-3, with D possibly TRBD1 on 6 matching bases. The CDR3 has 15 residues. Germline V CDR1 and CDR2: SEHNR, FQNEAQ (reference sequence). Trimming pared 5 bases from V and 1 base from J, leaving 12 bases between. The CDR3 loop reads CASSPDSSSGNTIYF. In DNA, the CDR3 is TGTGCCAGCAGCCCGGACAGTAGTTCTGGAAACACCATATATTTT.

This clonotype was seen only a few times. The DNA for the CDR3 is TGTGCCAGCAGTGAGCAGACAGGGTTAAGGAATGAGCAGTTCTTC. It yields the protein CASSEQTGLRNEQFF. The chain uses TRBV6-4 and TRBJ2-1; 7 bases agree with TRBD1. CDR1 and CDR2 (germline): MRHNA, SNTAGT. This CDR3 region has 15 residues. Losses at the gene ends were 3 bases for V and 7 bases for J; bases not matched to a gene: 9.

This clonotype was counted a few times. The chain has TRBV27 and TRBJ1-4; D gene unclear. The germline V gene has CDR1 MNHEY and CDR2 SMNVEV (reference sequence). This CDR3 region has 13 residues. Trimming shortened V by 6 bases and J by 7 bases, and 12 bases separated the two germline ends. This CDR3 is CASSLHYSEKLFF. The CDR3 DNA follows: TGTGCCAGCAGCTTACACTACAGTGAAAAACTGTTTTTT.

This chain uses TRBV7-9 with TRBJ2-1; 11 nucleotides agree with TRBD1. Germline V lookup: CDR1 SEHNR, CDR2 FQNEAQ (reference sequence). J gave up 8 bases and V 5 bases, and 8 bases lay outside the gene matches. The CDR3 spans 15 residues. CDR3: CASSPGQGGRDEQFF. DNA of the CDR3: TGTGCCAGCAGCCCGGGACAGGGGGGGAGGGATGAGCAGTTCTTC. The full variable domain, with the rest looked up from reference TRBV7-9 and TRBJ2-1, is DTGVSQNPRHKITKRGQNVTFRCDPISEHNRLYWYRQTLGQGPEFLTYFQNEAQLEKSRLLSDRFSAERPKGSFSTLEIQRTEQGDSAMYLCASSPGQGGRDEQFFGPGTRLTVL.

The chain uses TRBV4-1 and TRBJ1-2; no clear D. Deletions cut 4 bases from V and 4 bases from J, with 13 bases between. The CDR3 runs 14 residues. Germline CDR1 is MGHRA and CDR2 is YSYEKL. CDR3 sequence reads: CASSPTIEGYGYTF. In nucleotides, the CDR3 is TGCGCCAGCAGCCCAACTATCGAGGGCTATGGCTACACCTTC.

This clonotype was detected only a few times. This sequence joins TRBV5-4 and TRBJ1-1; 9 bases are a match to TRBD1. Trimming removed 4 bases from V and 3 bases from J; junction bases left unmatched: 4. Per germline, CDR1 SGHNT and CDR2 YYREEE (reference sequence). The length of the CDR3 is 14 residues. CDR3 nucleotides: TGTGCCAGCAGCGGGACAGGGTTTTACACTGAAGCTTTCTTT. It specifies CASSGTGFYTEAFF.

V usage is TRBV4-1 and J usage is TRBJ1-2, with 8 bases lining up with TRBD1. Per the germline V gene, CDR1 is MGHRA and CDR2 is YSYEKL. The V segment lost 0 bases and the J segment 0 bases; nucleotides outside the gene matches: 0. CDR3 length: 15 residues. As DNA, the CDR3 is TGCGCCAGCAGCCAAGAGGACAGGGCTAACTATGGCTACACCTTC. Translation gives CASSQEDRANYGYTF.

The V call is TRBV5-1, the J call TRBJ1-2; 8 bases are shared with TRBD1. Germline-derived CDR1 and CDR2 are SGHRS and YFSETQ. This CDR3 is 15 amino acids long. Trimming at V came to 1 base and at J to 6 bases, leaving 8 bases not matched to a gene. The CDR3 spells CASSLKAQGANGYTF. The CDR3 nucleotides are TGCGCCAGCAGCTTGAAGGCTCAGGGGGCGAATGGCTACACCTTC.

The rearrangement links TRBV29-1 to TRBJ2-3, with D perhaps matching TRBD2 (6 bases). The CDR3 spans 14 residues. Per the germline V gene, CDR1 is SQVTM and CDR2 is ANQGSEA. Trimming removed 1 base at V and 3 bases at J, with 11 bases between. The CDR3: CSVEGQEGTDTQYF. Written as DNA, the CDR3 is TGCAGCGTTGAAGGTCAGGAGGGTACAGATACGCAGTATTTT.

This clonotype was seen a few times. This chain joins TRBV12-3 or TRBV12-4 and TRBJ2-3; TRBD1 agrees at 8 bases. Trimming at V came to 6 bases and at J to 0 bases, leaving 2 bases not matched to a gene. The CDR3 totals 14 residues. The CDR3 DNA is TGTGCCAGCAGGACAGGGGCGAGCACAGATACGCAGTATTTT. It specifies CASRTGASTDTQYF.

The chain couples TRBV29-1 to TRBJ1-2; tentative D call: TRBD1 (6 bases). The CDR3 is 14 amino acids. Germline CDR1 SQVTM, CDR2 ANQGSEA. The V end lost 3 bases, the J end lost 4 bases, and 15 bases lay between the germline ends. CDR3 amino acids: CSVESGGEGYGYTF. As DNA, the CDR3 is TGCAGCGTTGAGAGCGGGGGCGAGGGCTATGGCTACACCTTC.

The chain links TRBV19 to TRBJ2-4; D gene unclear. The CDR3 has 14 residues. V gave up 5 bases and J gave up 5 bases, with 13 bases separating them. CDR1 and CDR2 (germline): LNHDA, SQIVND (reference sequence). CDR3 DNA sequence: TGTGCCAGTAGTGAGGTAACAATCCAAAACATTCAGTACTTC. Amino acid sequence: CASSEVTIQNIQYF.

This clonotype has just a few counts. The V and J genes are TRBV6-2 or TRBV6-3 and TRBJ1-2; D remains ambiguous. Germline CDR1 reads MNHEY; CDR2 reads SVGEGT. Deletions cut 7 bases from V and 4 bases from J, with 16 bases between. CDR3 length: 14 amino acids. For the CDR3, the DNA is TGTGCCAGCACCACGTCGGCCGTAGCCTATGGCTACACCTTC. This sequence encodes CASTTSAVAYGYTF.

The V and J genes are TRBV7-9 and TRBJ2-7; TRBD1 matches 7 bases. Germline CDR1 SEHNR, CDR2 FQNEAQ (reference sequence). V lost 5 bases to trimming and J lost 2 bases; unmatched junction nucleotides: 9. The CDR3 runs to 15 residues. CDR3 in amino acids: CASSGPGTAAYEQYF. The CDR3 DNA follows: TGTGCCAGCAGCGGACCCGGGACAGCAGCCTACGAGCAGTACTTC. The complete variable domain, with remaining parts taken from reference TRBV7-9 and TRBJ2-7, reads DTGVSQNPRHKITKRGQNVTFRCDPISEHNRLYWYRQTLGQGPEFLTYFQNEAQLEKSRLLSDRFSAERPKGSFSTLEIQRTEQGDSAMYLCASSGPGTAAYEQYFGPGTRLTVT.

This clonotype was counted ten times or more. The rearrangement uses TRBV12-5 and TRBJ2-7; 7 bases are a match to TRBD1. This CDR3 contains 15 residues. J gave up 5 bases and V 0 bases, and 7 bases lay outside the gene matches. Germline V gene lookup returns CDR1 LGHNT and CDR2 FRNRAP. DNA for the CDR3: TGTGCTAGTGGTTTGGTACTCGACAGGGAACACGAGCAGTACTTC. This gives the protein CASGLVLDREHEQYF.

This clonotype has at least ten counts. The chain uses TRBV12-3 or TRBV12-4 and TRBJ2-7, with 7 bases identical to TRBD1. J was trimmed by 3 bases and V by 5 bases; bases with no gene match: 1. The CDR3 sequence is 12 residues long. Here the CDR3 DNA reads TGTGCCAGCAGTCGGGACAGCTACGAGCAGTACGTC. Protein product: CASSRDSYEQYV.

A remark on this clonotype: The conserved phenylalanine or tryptophan normally closing the CDR3 is absent here, so this likely arose from a read error. This chain links TRBV10-2 with TRBJ1-1; no clear D gene. Germline lookup yields CDR1 WSHSY and CDR2 SAAADI. V lost 6 bases and J 2 bases, leaving 13 bases between the germline ends. The CDR3 length is 14 residues. CDR3 sequence: CASRTQTPNTEAFY. The CDR3 region has the DNA TGCGCCAGCAGGACCCAAACCCCAAACACTGAAGCTTTCTAT.

This clonotype was counted a few times. The genes are TRBV7-9 and TRBJ1-5; no reliable D call. The length of the CDR3 is 16 residues. Trimming shortened V by 1 base and J by 2 bases, and 12 bases separated the two germline ends. Per germline, CDR1 SEHNR and CDR2 FQNEAQ (reference sequence). The CDR3 DNA is TGTGCCAGCAGCTTAGAGCCCCAATGGGGCAATCAGCCCCAGCATTTT. Translating gives CASSLEPQWGNQPQHF.